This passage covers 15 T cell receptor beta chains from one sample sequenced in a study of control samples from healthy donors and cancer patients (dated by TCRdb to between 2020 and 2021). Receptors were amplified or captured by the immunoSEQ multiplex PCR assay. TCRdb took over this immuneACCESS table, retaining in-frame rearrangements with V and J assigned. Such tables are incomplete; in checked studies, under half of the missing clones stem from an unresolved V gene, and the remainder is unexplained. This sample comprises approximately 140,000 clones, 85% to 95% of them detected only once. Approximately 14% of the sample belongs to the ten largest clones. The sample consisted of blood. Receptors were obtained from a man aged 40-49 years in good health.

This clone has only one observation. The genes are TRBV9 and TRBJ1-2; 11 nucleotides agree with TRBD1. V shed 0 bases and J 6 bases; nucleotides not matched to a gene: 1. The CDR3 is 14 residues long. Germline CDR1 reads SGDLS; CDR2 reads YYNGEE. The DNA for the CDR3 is TGTGCCAGCAGCGTAGCGGGACAGGGGGATGGCTACACCTTC. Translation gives CASSVAGQGDGYTF.

CDR3 region: CASSQGTDNGYTF. CDR3 nucleotides: TGTGCCAGCAGCCAAGGGACGGACAATGGCTACACCTTC. This sequence joins TRBV4-2 and TRBJ1-2, with a possible D match to TRBD1 (5 bases). The CDR3 runs to 13 residues. CDR1 and CDR2 (germline): LGHNA, YNFKEQ. Between the trimmed V and J ends, which lost 1 base and 6 bases, there was a span of 9 bases.

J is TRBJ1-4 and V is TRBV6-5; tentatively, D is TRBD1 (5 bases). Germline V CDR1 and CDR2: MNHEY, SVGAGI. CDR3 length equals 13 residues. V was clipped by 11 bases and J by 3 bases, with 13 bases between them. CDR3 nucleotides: TGTGCCTCCTTAGGGGCGTCTAATGAAAAACTGTTTTTT. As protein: CASLGASNEKLFF.

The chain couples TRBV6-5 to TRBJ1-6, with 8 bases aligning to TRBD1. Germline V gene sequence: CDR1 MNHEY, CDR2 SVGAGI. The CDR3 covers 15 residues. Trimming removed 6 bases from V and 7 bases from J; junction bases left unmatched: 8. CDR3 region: CASSKKGQGNSPLHF. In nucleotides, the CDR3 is TGTGCCAGCAGCAAAAAAGGACAGGGAAATTCACCCCTCCACTTT.

The DNA for the CDR3 is TGTGCCAGCAGCTGGGGTGACGGGATCCGTCTAGCCAAAAACATTCAGTACTTC. Its protein is CASSWGDGIRLAKNIQYF. The chain joins TRBV7-8 to TRBJ2-4; possibly TRBD2 for D (5 bases). The CDR3 extends over 18 amino acids. The germline V gene has CDR1 SGHVS and CDR2 FQNEAQ. Trimming removed 4 bases from V and 0 bases from J, with 19 bases in between.

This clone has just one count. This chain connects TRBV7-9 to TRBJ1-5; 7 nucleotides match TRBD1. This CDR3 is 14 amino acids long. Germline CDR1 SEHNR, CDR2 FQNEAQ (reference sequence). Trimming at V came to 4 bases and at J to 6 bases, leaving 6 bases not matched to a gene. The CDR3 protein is CASSSLRQGQPQHF. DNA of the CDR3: TGTGCCAGCAGCTCCCTGAGACAGGGTCAGCCCCAGCATTTT.

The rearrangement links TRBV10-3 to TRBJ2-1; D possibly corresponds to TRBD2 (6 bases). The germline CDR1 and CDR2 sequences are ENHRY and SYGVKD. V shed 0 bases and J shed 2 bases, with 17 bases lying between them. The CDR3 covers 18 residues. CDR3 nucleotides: TGTGCCATCAGTGAGTCACGGGGAGCGGGTAGCGCCTACAATGAGCAGTTCTTC. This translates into CAISESRGAGSAYNEQFF.

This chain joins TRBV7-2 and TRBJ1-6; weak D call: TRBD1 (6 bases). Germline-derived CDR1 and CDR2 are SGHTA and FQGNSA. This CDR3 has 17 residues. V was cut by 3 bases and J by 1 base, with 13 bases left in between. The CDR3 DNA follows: TGTGCCAGCAGCTTCAGACAGGAGAGGTCCTATAATTCACCCCTCCACTTT. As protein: CASSFRQERSYNSPLHF.

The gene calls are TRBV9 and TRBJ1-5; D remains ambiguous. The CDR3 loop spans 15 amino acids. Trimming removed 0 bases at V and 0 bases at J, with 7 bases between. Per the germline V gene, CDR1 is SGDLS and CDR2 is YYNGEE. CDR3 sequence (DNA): TGTGCCAGCAGCGTAGACGGGGATAGCAATCAGCCCCAGCATTTT. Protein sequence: CASSVDGDSNQPQHF.

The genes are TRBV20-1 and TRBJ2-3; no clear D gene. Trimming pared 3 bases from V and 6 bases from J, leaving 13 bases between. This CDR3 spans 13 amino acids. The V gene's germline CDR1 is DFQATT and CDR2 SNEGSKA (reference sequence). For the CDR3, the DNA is TGCAGTGCTAGTGATCCCCGCGGCGATACGCAGTATTTT. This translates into CSASDPRGDTQYF.

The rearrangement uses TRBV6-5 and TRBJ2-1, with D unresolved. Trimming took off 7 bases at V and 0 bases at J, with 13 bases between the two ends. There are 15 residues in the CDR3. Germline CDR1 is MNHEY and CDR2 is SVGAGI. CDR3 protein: CASTEISISYNEQFF. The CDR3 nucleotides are TGTGCCAGCACGGAAATCTCCATCTCCTACAATGAGCAGTTCTTC.

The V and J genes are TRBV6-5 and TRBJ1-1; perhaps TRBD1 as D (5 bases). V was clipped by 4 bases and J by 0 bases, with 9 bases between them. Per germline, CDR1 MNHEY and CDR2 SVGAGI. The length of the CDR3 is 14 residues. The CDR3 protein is CASSSTVMNTEAFF. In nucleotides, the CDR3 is TGTGCCAGCAGTTCGACAGTCATGAACACTGAAGCTTTCTTT.

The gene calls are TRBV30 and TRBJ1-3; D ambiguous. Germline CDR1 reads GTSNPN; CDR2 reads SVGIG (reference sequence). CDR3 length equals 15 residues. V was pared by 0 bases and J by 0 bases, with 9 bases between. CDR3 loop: CAWSVRGSSGNTIYF. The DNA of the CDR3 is TGTGCCTGGAGTGTACGAGGGTCCTCTGGAAACACCATATATTTT.

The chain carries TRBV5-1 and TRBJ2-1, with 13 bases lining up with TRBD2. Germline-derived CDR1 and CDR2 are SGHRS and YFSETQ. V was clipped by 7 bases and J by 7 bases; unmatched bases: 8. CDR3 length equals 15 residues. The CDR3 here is CASSSGTSGINEQFF. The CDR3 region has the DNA TGCGCCAGCTCCTCCGGGACTAGCGGGATAAATGAGCAGTTCTTC.

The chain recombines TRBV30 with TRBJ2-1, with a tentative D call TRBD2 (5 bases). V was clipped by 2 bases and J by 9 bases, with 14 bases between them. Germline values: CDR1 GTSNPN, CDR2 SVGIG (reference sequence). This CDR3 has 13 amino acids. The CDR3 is CAWSPQLESEQFF. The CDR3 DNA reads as TGTGCCTGGAGTCCCCAACTAGAGTCTGAGCAGTTCTTC. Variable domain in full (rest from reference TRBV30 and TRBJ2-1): SQTIHQWPATLVQPVGSPLSLECTVEGTSNPNLYWYRQAAGRGLQLLFYSVGIGQISSEVPQNLSASRPQDRQFILSSKKLLLSDSGFYLCAWSPQLESEQFFGPGTRLTVL.